The T cell receptor beta chain under discussion was sequenced for a study of identifying expanded T cells in peripheral blood. Data came from immunoSEQ multiplex PCR; TCRdb stores just in-frame clones and leaves some out. The sample yields approximately 140,000 clones, 65% to 90% seen once. The CDR3 extends over 14 amino acids. The germline CDR1 and CDR2 sequences are SGHRS and YFSETQ. The J segment lost 5 bases and the V segment lost 4 bases, leaving 7 bases of the junction unmatched. This clone was seen only once. V is TRBV5-1 and J is TRBJ2-5, with 8 positions matching TRBD1. The sample comprised blood. The receptor comes from a person aged 18 to 75 in good health. CDR3 region: CASSLDRGYETQYF. The CDR3 nucleotides read TGCGCCAGCAGCCTAGACAGGGGTTACGAGACCCAGTACTTC.